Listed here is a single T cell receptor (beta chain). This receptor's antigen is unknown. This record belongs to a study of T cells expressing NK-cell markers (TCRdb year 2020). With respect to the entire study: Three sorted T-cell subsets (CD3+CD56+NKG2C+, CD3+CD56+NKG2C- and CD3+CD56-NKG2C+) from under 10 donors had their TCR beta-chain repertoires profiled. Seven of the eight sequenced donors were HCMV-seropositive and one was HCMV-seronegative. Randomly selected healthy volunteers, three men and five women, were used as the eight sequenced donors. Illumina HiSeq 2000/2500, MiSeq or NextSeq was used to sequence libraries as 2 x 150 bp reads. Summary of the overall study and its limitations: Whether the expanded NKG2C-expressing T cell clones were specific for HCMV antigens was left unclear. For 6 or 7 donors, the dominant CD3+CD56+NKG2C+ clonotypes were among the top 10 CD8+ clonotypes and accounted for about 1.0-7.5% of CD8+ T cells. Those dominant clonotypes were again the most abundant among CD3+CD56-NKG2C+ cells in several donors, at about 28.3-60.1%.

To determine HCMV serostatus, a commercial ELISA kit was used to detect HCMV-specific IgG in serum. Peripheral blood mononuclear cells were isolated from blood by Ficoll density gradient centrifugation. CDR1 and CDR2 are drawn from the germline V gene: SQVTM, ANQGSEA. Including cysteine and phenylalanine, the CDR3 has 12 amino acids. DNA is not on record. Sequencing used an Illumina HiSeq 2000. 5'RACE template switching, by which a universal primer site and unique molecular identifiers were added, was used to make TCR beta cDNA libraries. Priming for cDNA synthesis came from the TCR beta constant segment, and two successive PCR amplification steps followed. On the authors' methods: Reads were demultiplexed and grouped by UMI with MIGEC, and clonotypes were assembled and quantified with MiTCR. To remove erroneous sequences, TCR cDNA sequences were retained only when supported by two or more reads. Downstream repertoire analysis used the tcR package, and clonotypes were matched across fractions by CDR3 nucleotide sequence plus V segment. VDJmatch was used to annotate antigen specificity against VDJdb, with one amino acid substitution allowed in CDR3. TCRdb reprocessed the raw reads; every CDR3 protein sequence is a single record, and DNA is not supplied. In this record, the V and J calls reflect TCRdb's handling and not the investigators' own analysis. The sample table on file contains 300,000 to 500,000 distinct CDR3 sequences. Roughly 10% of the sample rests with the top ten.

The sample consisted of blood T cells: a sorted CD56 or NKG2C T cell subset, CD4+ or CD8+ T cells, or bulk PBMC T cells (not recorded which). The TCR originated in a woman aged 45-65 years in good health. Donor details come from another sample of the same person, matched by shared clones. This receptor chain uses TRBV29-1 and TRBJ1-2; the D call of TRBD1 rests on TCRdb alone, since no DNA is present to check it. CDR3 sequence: CSVDRDRVGYTF.